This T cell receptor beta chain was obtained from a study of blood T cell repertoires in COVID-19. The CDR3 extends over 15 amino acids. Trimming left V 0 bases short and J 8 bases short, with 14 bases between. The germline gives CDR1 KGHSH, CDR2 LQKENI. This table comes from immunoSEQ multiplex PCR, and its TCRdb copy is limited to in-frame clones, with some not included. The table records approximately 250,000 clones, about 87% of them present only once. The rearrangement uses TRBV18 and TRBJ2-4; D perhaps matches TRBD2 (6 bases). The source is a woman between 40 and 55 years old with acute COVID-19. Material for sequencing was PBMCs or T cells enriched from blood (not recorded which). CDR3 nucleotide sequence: TGTGCCAGCTCACCACCGGGCCAGGGAGGAGACATTCAGTACTTC. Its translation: CASSPPGQGGDIQYF.